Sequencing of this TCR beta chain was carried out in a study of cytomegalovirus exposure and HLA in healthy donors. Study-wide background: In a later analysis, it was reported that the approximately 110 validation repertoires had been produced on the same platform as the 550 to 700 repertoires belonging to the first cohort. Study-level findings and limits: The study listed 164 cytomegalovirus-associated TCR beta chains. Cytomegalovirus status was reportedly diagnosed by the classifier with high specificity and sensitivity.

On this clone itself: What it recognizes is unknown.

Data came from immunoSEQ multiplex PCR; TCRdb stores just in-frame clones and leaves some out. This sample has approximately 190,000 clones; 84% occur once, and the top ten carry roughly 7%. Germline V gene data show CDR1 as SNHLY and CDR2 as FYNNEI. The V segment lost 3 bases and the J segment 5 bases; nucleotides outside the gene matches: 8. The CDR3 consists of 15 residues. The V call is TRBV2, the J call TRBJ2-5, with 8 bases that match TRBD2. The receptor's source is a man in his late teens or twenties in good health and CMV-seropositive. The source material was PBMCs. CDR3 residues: CASSEREERWETQYF. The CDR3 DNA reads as TGTGCCAGCAGTGAGCGGGAGGAGCGTTGGGAGACCCAGTACTTC.